This T cell receptor (beta chain) was recovered during a study of T-cell reconstitution after alpha-beta-depleted transplantation in children. Unique molecular identifiers were incorporated during preparation of the TCRbeta library. TCRdb re-analysed the PCR reads in MiXCR, keeping a single row per CDR3 protein. The profile shows around 440,000 distinct CDR3 sequences, approximately 10% of them singletons. Study findings and constraints: Newly produced T cells mostly provided counts and TCRbeta diversity after one year, as hyperexpanded clones declined.

In regard to this clonotype: The antigen remains unidentified.

Germline assignment: CDR1 SQVTM and CDR2 ANQGSEA. The CDR3 runs to 14 residues. Between the trimmed V and J ends, which lost 5 bases and 3 bases, there was a span of 13 bases. The V call is TRBV29-1, the J call TRBJ1-4; D gene uncertain. Sample: PBMCs, taken before TCRalphabeta/CD19-depleted stem cell transplant. The sequence derives from a child younger than 10 with inherited bone marrow failure, due to receive a stem cell transplant. The chain's CDR3 is CSVRGRAANEKLFF. The CDR3 DNA is TGCAGCGTTCGAGGGAGGGCCGCTAATGAAAAACTGTTTTTT.